This T cell receptor (beta chain) was captured by sequencing in a study of T cells in Graves' hyperthyroidism and ophthalmopathy. Study details: Once the initial diagnosis was made, peripheral blood was obtained before any treatment.

Findings and limits, study-wide: Most thyroid clonotypes expanded above 0.001 were also detected in blood.

Diagnoses used clinical symptoms, serum thyroxine and TRAb, thyroid ultrasound and orbital computed tomography. Isolation of PBMCs was performed on 8.5 to 10 ml fresh peripheral blood. The CDR3 is 15 amino acids. CDR1 and CDR2 from the germline V gene are SGHTA and FQGNSA. V lost 1 base and J lost 3, with 10 bases in between. Amplification targeted TCR beta CDR3 regions from RNA transcripts. Carried out on the TCR CDR3, a first-round RT-PCR used the HTBI primer set. TCRdb recomputed calls from the multiplex PCR reads with MiXCR, one row per CDR3 protein. The sample has 390,000 or so distinct CDR3 sequences, roughly 14% seen once. A remark on this clonotype: Antigen: not known.

Sequences were obtained from blood. V usage is TRBV7-2 and J usage is TRBJ2-1, with D perhaps TRBD1 (5 bases). This clonotype was obtained from a man between 18 and 29 years old with Graves' ophthalmopathy. The CDR3 reads CASSLEAGNYNEQFF. The DNA of the CDR3 is TGTGCCAGCAGCTTAGAGGCAGGGAACTACAATGAGCAGTTCTTC.